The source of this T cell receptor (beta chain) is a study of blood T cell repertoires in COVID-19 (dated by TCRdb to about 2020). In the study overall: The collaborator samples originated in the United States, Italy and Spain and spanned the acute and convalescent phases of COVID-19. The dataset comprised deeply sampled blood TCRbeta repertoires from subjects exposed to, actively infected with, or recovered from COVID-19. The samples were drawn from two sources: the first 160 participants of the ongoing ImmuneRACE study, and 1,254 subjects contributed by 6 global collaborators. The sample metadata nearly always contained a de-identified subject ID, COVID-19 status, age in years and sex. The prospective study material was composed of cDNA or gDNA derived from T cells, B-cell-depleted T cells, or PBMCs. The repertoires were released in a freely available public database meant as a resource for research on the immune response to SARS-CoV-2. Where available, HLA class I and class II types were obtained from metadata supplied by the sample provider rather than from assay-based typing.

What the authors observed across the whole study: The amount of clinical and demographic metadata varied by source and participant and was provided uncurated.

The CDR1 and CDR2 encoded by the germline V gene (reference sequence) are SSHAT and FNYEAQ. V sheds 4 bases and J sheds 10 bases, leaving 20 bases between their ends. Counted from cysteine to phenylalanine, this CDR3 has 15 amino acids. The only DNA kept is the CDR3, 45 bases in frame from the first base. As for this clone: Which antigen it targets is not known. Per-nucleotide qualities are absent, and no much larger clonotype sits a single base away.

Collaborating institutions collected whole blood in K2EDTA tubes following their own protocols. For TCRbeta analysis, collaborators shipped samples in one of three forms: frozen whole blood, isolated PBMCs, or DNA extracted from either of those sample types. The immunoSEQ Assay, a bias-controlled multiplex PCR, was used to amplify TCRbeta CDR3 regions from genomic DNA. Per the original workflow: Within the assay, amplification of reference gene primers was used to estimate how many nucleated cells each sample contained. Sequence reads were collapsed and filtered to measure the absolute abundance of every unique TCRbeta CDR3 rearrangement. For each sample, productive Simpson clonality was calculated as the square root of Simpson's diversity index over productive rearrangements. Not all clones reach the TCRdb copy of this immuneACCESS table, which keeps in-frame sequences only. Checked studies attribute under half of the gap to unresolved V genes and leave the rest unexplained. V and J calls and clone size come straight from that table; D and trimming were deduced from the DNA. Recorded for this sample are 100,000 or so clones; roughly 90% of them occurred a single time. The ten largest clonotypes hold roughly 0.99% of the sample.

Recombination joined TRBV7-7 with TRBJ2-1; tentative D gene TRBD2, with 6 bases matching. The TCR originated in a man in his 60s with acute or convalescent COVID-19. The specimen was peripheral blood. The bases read TGTGCCAGCAGCTCCCGGGACTTTCTTCATAGGGAGCAGTTCTTC. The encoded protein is CASSSRDFLHREQFF.